The entry that follows covers one TCR beta chain sequence. This sample is drawn from a study of Ad26.COV2.S vaccination and SARS-CoV-2 variants. The assay was immunoSEQ multiplex PCR, and TCRdb's table has in-frame clones only and misses some. The sample contains 440,000 or so clones, around 91% of which appear only once. Treatment described: over 15 received Ad26.COV2.S at low or high dose, single or two shots; several received placebo; per-sample allocation not given. All samples were drawn on day 63, counting from the first vaccine or placebo injection. An adult donor aged 18-55 years was enrolled in Boston. The vaccine antigen was prefusion-stabilized Wuhan SARS-CoV-2 spike. Per the germline V gene, CDR1 is SNHLY and CDR2 is FYNNEI. The CDR3 has 19 amino acids. J was trimmed by 10 bases and V by 3 bases; bases with no gene match: 17.

This clonotype originated in a person between 18 and 60 years old who received the Ad26.COV2.S COVID-19 vaccine or a placebo. This chain connects TRBV2 to TRBJ2-1; the match to TRBD2 covers 14 bases. The source material was peripheral blood, sampled in a trial of Ad26.COV2.S vaccine versus placebo. CDR3 sequence (DNA): TGTGCCAGCAGTGACCGAAAGCCCAGACTAGCGGGAGGGCACGTGGAGCAGTTCTTC. This sequence encodes CASSDRKPRLAGGHVEQFF.